A selection of T cell receptor beta chains follows, all from one sample in a study of Graves' ophthalmopathy and Graves' hyperthyroidism. TCRdb re-called the multiplex PCR reads with MiXCR, one entry per CDR3 protein. The table shows more than 550,000 distinct CDR3 sequences, with roughly two fifths occurring only once. The sequenced sample consisted of peripheral blood. The receptors stem from an adult man with Graves' ophthalmopathy. Each CDR3 is given with its conserved first and last residue. Each record gives: V gene, D gene, clone size, J gene, CDR3 DNA, CDR3 protein. A D gene is named only where the DNA matches it firmly. Not all rows give a size; the values are once, few, many and, for expanded clones, a class.

v_call: TRBV25-1; d_call: -; clone_size: -; j_call: TRBJ1-4; cdr3_nt: TGTGCCAGCGTCGAGACGGGAGGGGGAGAAAAACTGTTTTTT; cdr3_aa: CASVETGGGEKLFF
v_call: TRBV7-6; d_call: TRBD1; clone_size: many; j_call: TRBJ2-7; cdr3_nt: TGTGCCAGCAGCTTAAGAGGGGGCGACGAGCAGTACTTC; cdr3_aa: CASSLRGGDEQYF
v_call: TRBV10-3; d_call: TRBD2; clone_size: few; j_call: TRBJ2-3; cdr3_nt: TGTGCCATCAGTGATCCTAGCGGGAGGGCCACAGATACGCAGTATTTT; cdr3_aa: CAISDPSGRATDTQYF
v_call: TRBV6-5; d_call: -; clone_size: many; j_call: TRBJ1-1; cdr3_nt: TGTGCCAGCAGTATTGCCCTGAACACTGAAGCTTTCTTT; cdr3_aa: CASSIALNTEAFF
v_call: TRBV7-9; d_call: -; clone_size: -; j_call: TRBJ2-2; cdr3_nt: TGTGCCAGCAGCTTAGCCCCCCGGGGCCCGAACACCGGGGAGCTGTTTTTT; cdr3_aa: CASSLAPRGPNTGELFF
v_call: TRBV7-2; d_call: -; clone_size: many; j_call: TRBJ1-5; cdr3_nt: TGTGCCAGCAGCTTAGTCTCAGGTTATAGCAATCAGCCCCAGCATTTT; cdr3_aa: CASSLVSGYSNQPQHF
v_call: TRBV10-3; d_call: -; clone_size: few; j_call: TRBJ2-1; cdr3_nt: TGTGCCATCAGTGAGTTACAGGACAATGAGCAGTTCTTC; cdr3_aa: CAISELQDNEQFF
v_call: TRBV12-3/TRBV12-4; d_call: TRBD1; clone_size: many; j_call: TRBJ1-1; cdr3_nt: TGTGCCAGCAGTTCTTTTCCAGGGGGCAAAGACACTGAAGCTTTCTTT; cdr3_aa: CASSSFPGGKDTEAFF
v_call: TRBV5-5; d_call: -; clone_size: few; j_call: TRBJ1-1; cdr3_nt: TGTGCCAGCAGCTGGCAGGTGGACACTGAAGCTTTCTTT; cdr3_aa: CASSWQVDTEAFF
v_call: TRBV4-1; d_call: -; clone_size: -; j_call: TRBJ1-6; cdr3_nt: TGCGCCAGCAGCCAGGGGGAGGGGCAGGGTGATTCACCCCTCCACTTT; cdr3_aa: CASSQGEGQGDSPLHF
v_call: TRBV30; d_call: -; clone_size: few; j_call: TRBJ1-1; cdr3_nt: TGTGCCTGGAGTCGTTTTACACGGAACGCTGAAGCTTTCTTT; cdr3_aa: CAWSRFTRNAEAFF
v_call: TRBV25-1; d_call: -; clone_size: -; j_call: TRBJ2-6; cdr3_nt: TGTGCCAGCAGATTTCGGGAGAGCTCTGGGGCCAACGTCCTGACTTTC; cdr3_aa: CASRFRESSGANVLTF
v_call: TRBV3-1; d_call: -; clone_size: -; j_call: TRBJ1-1; cdr3_nt: TGTGCCAGCGGCCAAGCTACCCCGGACAGTGAAGCTTTCTTT; cdr3_aa: CASGQATPDSEAFF
v_call: TRBV15; d_call: -; clone_size: once; j_call: TRBJ2-5; cdr3_nt: TGTGCCACCAGCAGTGTGAACCACCCAGCCCAGGGAGGCCGAGGGACCCAGTACTTC; cdr3_aa: CATSSVNHPAQGGRGTQYF
v_call: TRBV20-1; d_call: -; clone_size: -; j_call: TRBJ2-5; cdr3_nt: TGCAGTGAACGGGACTTGGTGGGGGAGACCCAGTACTTC; cdr3_aa: CSERDLVGETQYF
v_call: TRBV7-8; d_call: -; clone_size: few; j_call: TRBJ2-2; cdr3_nt: TGTGCCAGCAGCCTCCCCCCCCCAACCAGAATGGACGGGGAGCTGTTTTTT; cdr3_aa: CASSLPPPTRMDGELFF
v_call: TRBV6-6; d_call: -; clone_size: -; j_call: TRBJ1-5; cdr3_nt: TGTGCCAGCAGTGCGACCGGGGGGGTGCAGCCCCAGCATTTT; cdr3_aa: CASSATGGVQPQHF
v_call: TRBV4-3; d_call: -; clone_size: -; j_call: TRBJ2-7; cdr3_nt: TGCGCCAGCAGCCAAGATTCAGTGGGGTCCTACGAGCAGTACTTC; cdr3_aa: CASSQDSVGSYEQYF
v_call: TRBV9; d_call: -; clone_size: many; j_call: TRBJ1-5; cdr3_nt: TGTGCCAGCAGCGTAGATGAAAATCAGCCCCAGCATTTT; cdr3_aa: CASSVDENQPQHF
v_call: TRBV5-1; d_call: -; clone_size: many; j_call: TRBJ2-7; cdr3_nt: TGCGCCAGCAGCGTCATTCAGGGGAGCTCCTACGAGCAGTACTTC; cdr3_aa: CASSVIQGSSYEQYF
v_call: TRBV7-9; d_call: TRBD1; clone_size: -; j_call: TRBJ1-2; cdr3_nt: TGTGCCAGCAGCTTCGCCGGGACAGGGAGTAGCTATGGCTACACCTTC; cdr3_aa: CASSFAGTGSSYGYTF
v_call: TRBV5-1; d_call: -; clone_size: few; j_call: TRBJ2-7; cdr3_nt: TGCGCCAGCAGCCTAACTCCGGGGGCCTACGAGCAGTACTTC; cdr3_aa: CASSLTPGAYEQYF
v_call: TRBV5-4; d_call: -; clone_size: few; j_call: TRBJ2-5; cdr3_nt: TGTGCCAGCAGCTTGGCTCTCGGTCGGGGCCAAGAGACCCAGTACTTC; cdr3_aa: CASSLALGRGQETQYF
v_call: TRBV19; d_call: -; clone_size: -; j_call: TRBJ1-5; cdr3_nt: TGTGCCAGTAGTTTGGGATTTTATAGCAATCAGCCCCAGCATTTT; cdr3_aa: CASSLGFYSNQPQHF
v_call: TRBV30; d_call: TRBD2; clone_size: few; j_call: TRBJ2-7; cdr3_nt: TGTGCCTGGAGGCCCCGACTAGCGGGGCGATCTTACGAGCAGTACTTC; cdr3_aa: CAWRPRLAGRSYEQYF
v_call: TRBV30; d_call: -; clone_size: -; j_call: TRBJ2-3; cdr3_nt: TGTGCCTGGAGTGGCCCACAGGATTACACAGATACGCAGTATTTT; cdr3_aa: CAWSGPQDYTDTQYF
v_call: TRBV7-8; d_call: -; clone_size: many; j_call: TRBJ1-1; cdr3_nt: TGTGCCAGCAGCGGACAATGGAGGGGCACTGAAGCTTTCTTT; cdr3_aa: CASSGQWRGTEAFF
v_call: TRBV12-3/TRBV12-4; d_call: TRBD1; clone_size: -; j_call: TRBJ1-4; cdr3_nt: TGTGCCAGCAGCGGACAGGGAGGTTACAATGAAAAACTGTTTTTT; cdr3_aa: CASSGQGGYNEKLFF
v_call: TRBV6-1; d_call: TRBD1; clone_size: -; j_call: TRBJ1-2; cdr3_nt: TGTGCCAGCAGATCGAATACAGGGGAGTATGGCTACACCTTC; cdr3_aa: CASRSNTGEYGYTF
v_call: TRBV24-1; d_call: -; clone_size: many; j_call: TRBJ1-2; cdr3_nt: TGTGCCACCAGTGACCACGCCGGACGGGCAGGGGTTTCTCCCTATGGCTACACCTTC; cdr3_aa: CATSDHAGRAGVSPYGYTF
v_call: TRBV20-1; d_call: -; clone_size: few; j_call: TRBJ2-7; cdr3_nt: TGCAGTGCTAGAGATAGCGAGACACCCTACGAGCAGTACTTC; cdr3_aa: CSARDSETPYEQYF
v_call: TRBV30; d_call: TRBD2; clone_size: -; j_call: TRBJ2-7; cdr3_nt: TGTGCCTGGAGTCGAGCGGAGGCCGGGGGGAGCGAGCAGTACTTC; cdr3_aa: CAWSRAEAGGSEQYF
v_call: TRBV7-3; d_call: -; clone_size: few; j_call: TRBJ2-5; cdr3_nt: TGTGCCAGCAGCTTAAGCCCCCGAGGGACACAGCAAGAGACCCAGTACTTC; cdr3_aa: CASSLSPRGTQQETQYF
v_call: TRBV19; d_call: -; clone_size: -; j_call: TRBJ1-2; cdr3_nt: TGTGCCAGCTCACGGACACCCGCTCTTCCCTATGGCTACACCTTC; cdr3_aa: CASSRTPALPYGYTF
v_call: TRBV29-1; d_call: -; clone_size: many; j_call: TRBJ2-7; cdr3_nt: TGCAGCGCAGGACGGAAATCCTACGAGCAGTACTTC; cdr3_aa: CSAGRKSYEQYF
v_call: TRBV6-6; d_call: -; clone_size: many; j_call: TRBJ1-2; cdr3_nt: TGTGCCAGCAGTTACCTGTCTACAGGTGGGGATGGCTACACCTTC; cdr3_aa: CASSYLSTGGDGYTF
v_call: TRBV5-1; d_call: TRBD2; clone_size: -; j_call: TRBJ2-1; cdr3_nt: TGCGCCAGCAGCTTGGCCTCGGGACTAGCCTATGAGCAGTTCTTC; cdr3_aa: CASSLASGLAYEQFF
v_call: TRBV29-1; d_call: -; clone_size: -; j_call: TRBJ2-7; cdr3_nt: TGCAGCCATAGGACGGAGGCCTACGAGCAGTACTTC; cdr3_aa: CSHRTEAYEQYF
v_call: TRBV7-2; d_call: -; clone_size: -; j_call: TRBJ2-5; cdr3_nt: TGTGCCAGCAGCTTAGTAAACAAACCGGGACACCTGATTACAGTGGAGACCCAGTACTTC; cdr3_aa: CASSLVNKPGHLITVETQYF
v_call: TRBV7-9; d_call: -; clone_size: many; j_call: TRBJ1-1; cdr3_nt: TGTGCCAGCAGCTTTGGTCAGCACGGGGAGGGCTGGATGAACACTGAAGCTTTCTTT; cdr3_aa: CASSFGQHGEGWMNTEAFF
v_call: TRBV29-1; d_call: -; clone_size: -; j_call: TRBJ1-2; cdr3_nt: TGCAGCGTGGAGGAGGGGGAATCGGGAAACACCTTC; cdr3_aa: CSVEEGESGNTF
v_call: TRBV12-3/TRBV12-4; d_call: -; clone_size: -; j_call: TRBJ2-7; cdr3_nt: TGTGCCAGCAGCCGGCCCCCGACAGGTCTCGTCTACGAGCAGTACTTC; cdr3_aa: CASSRPPTGLVYEQYF